Detailed here is one T cell receptor beta chain. Antigen: not known. This table comes from immunoSEQ multiplex PCR, and its TCRdb copy is limited to in-frame clones, with some not included. The sample yields around 17,000 clones, less than 75% seen once. This CDR3 has 14 amino acids. From germline, CDR1 is SGHKS and CDR2 YYEKEE (reference sequence). Trimming took 4 bases from V and 1 from J, leaving 8 bases between them. Time point: cycle 4 day 1 (C4D1), after about 6 weeks of nivolumab. All trial patients relapsed after autologous stem cell transplantation. The sample comes from a study of PD-1 blockade in classical Hodgkin lymphoma. The study, taken as a whole, reports: When set against healthy donors, newly diagnosed patients were reported to show lower baseline TCR diversity. Baseline diversity was lower in partial responders and progressors than complete responders. Some patients started nivolumab under 1 year after ASCT, and they were excluded.

The receptor was derived from a human donor with classical Hodgkin lymphoma. V is TRBV5-5 and J is TRBJ1-4, with D perhaps TRBD1 (5 bases). The sample consisted of peripheral blood mononuclear cells (PBMCs), taken before the fourth cycle of nivolumab. Here the CDR3 DNA reads TGTGCCAGCAGCCGGGGGTTAACTAATGAAAAACTGTTTTTT. This codes for CASSRGLTNEKLFF.